Given below is one T cell receptor beta chain in context. What it binds is not known. Trimming removed 4 bases from V and 4 bases from J; junction bases left unmatched: 8. This CDR3 has 15 amino acids. Germline loops: CDR1 SGHRS, CDR2 YFSETQ. This entry is derived from a study of cytomegalovirus exposure and HLA in healthy donors. On the study more broadly: A preliminary data release comprised 80 million or so unique TCRs obtained from HLA-typed donors.

Study-wide results and caveats: There were a few CMV-associated chains whose specificity for CMV antigens was confirmed in vitro. CMV serostatus stood as the only immune exposure information on hand.

This PCR relied on a set of 60 Vbeta primers and 13 Jbeta primers. Produced via immunoSEQ multiplex PCR; TCRdb's table is partial and in-frame only. The sample shows over 100,000 clones, around 75% of them seen only once. The V gene is TRBV5-1, the J gene TRBJ1-2; 9 nucleotides match TRBD1. This receptor was obtained from a woman between 25 and 40 years old in good health and CMV-seronegative. The material sequenced was PBMCs. The CDR3 sequence is CASSPDLDRGYGYTF. The DNA for the CDR3 is TGCGCCAGCAGCCCTGACCTGGACAGGGGCTATGGCTACACCTTC.